This TCR beta chain was sequenced in a study of beta chain features in type 1 diabetes. The entirety of the isolated RNA underwent reverse transcription, so expressed TCRB transcripts were sequenced. Mean read depth for naive, central memory and regulatory T cell samples was approximately 3.57 million reads. Libraries were prepared by immunoSEQ multiplex PCR; TCRdb keeps only in-frame clonotypes and omits some of them. The sample has 300,000 to 400,000 clones; roughly 13% are singletons. Germline values: CDR1 SGDLS, CDR2 YYNGEE. The CDR3 is made up of 14 amino acids. The V end was cut by 0 bases, the J end by 3 bases, with 7 bases between. Overall study findings and caveats: The study found moderately but significantly shorter TCRB CDR3s in all four CD4+ subsets of Type 1 diabetes patients.

Note on this clone: Its antigen is as yet unknown.

Sequenced sample: naive CD4+ T cells from blood. The chain employs TRBV9 and TRBJ2-1; D unresolved. The clonotype comes from a woman under 30 with type 1 diabetes. The DNA for the CDR3 is TGTGCCAGCAGCGTAGACCCAGACTACAATGAGCAGTTCTTC. Its protein is CASSVDPDYNEQFF.